This is a list of T cell receptor beta chains from one sample in a study of blood T cell repertoires in COVID-19. The data were produced by immunoSEQ multiplex PCR, yet TCRdb's version contains in-frame clones alone and is incomplete. Among some 16,000 clones listed, around 89% were seen once. The material sequenced was peripheral blood. All receptors come from a man aged 80 or over with acute or convalescent COVID-19. Each CDR3 is given with its conserved first and last residue. A D gene is named only where the DNA matches it firmly. Expanded clones get a size class; other rows say once, few or many, or leave the size out.

v_gene	len	d_gene	abundance	j_gene	CDR3nt	CDR3aa
TRBV14	18	TRBD1	NA	TRBJ1-2	TGTGCCAGCAGCCATCTGGGACAGGGGGCGTTCGGTGGATATGGCTACACCTTC	CASSHLGQGAFGGYGYTF
TRBV6-5	14	NA	NA	TRBJ2-5	TGTGCCAGCAGCTCCACCCAGGGTCAAGAGACCCAGTACTTC	CASSSTQGQETQYF
TRBV18	16	NA	NA	TRBJ2-7	TGTGCCAGCTCACCACCGGGCGGGGGCCACTCCTACGAGCAGTACTTC	CASSPPGGGHSYEQYF
TRBV4-1	17	TRBD2	NA	TRBJ2-4	TGCGCCAGCAGCCAGAGAGCGGGGGCGCTGGACAAAAACATTCAGTACTTC	CASSQRAGALDKNIQYF
TRBV24-1	16	NA	NA	TRBJ2-1	TGTGCCACCAGTGATTTAAAAGCTAGCTCCTACAATGAGCAGTTCTTC	CATSDLKASSYNEQFF
TRBV12-3/TRBV12-4	13	NA	NA	TRBJ1-1	TGTGCCAGCAGTTTATCCGTGAACACTGAAGCTTTCTTT	CASSLSVNTEAFF
TRBV27	15	TRBD2	NA	TRBJ2-5	TGTGCCAGCAGTTCATGGGGGGGGGTGCTAGAGACCCAGTACTTC	CASSSWGGVLETQYF
TRBV30	14	TRBD1	NA	TRBJ2-1	TGTGCCTGGAGTTACGGGGACAGCTACAATGAGCAGTTCTTC	CAWSYGDSYNEQFF
TRBV6-5	13	NA	NA	TRBJ2-2	TGTGCCAGCAGTATACTAGGCACCGGGGAGCTGTTTTTT	CASSILGTGELFF
TRBV10-1	15	NA	NA	TRBJ1-4	TGCGCCAGCAGTGAGGATTGGACAGCCGGCGGAAAACTGTTTTTT	CASSEDWTAGGKLFF
TRBV6-6	14	NA	NA	TRBJ1-5	TGTGCCAGCAGTTACCTCGGTAGCAATCAGCCCCAGCATTTT	CASSYLGSNQPQHF
TRBV5-6	16	TRBD1	NA	TRBJ2-7	TGTGCCAGCAGTACAGAGCCGGGACAGAGATCCTACGAGCAGTACTTC	CASSTEPGQRSYEQYF
TRBV7-2	14	NA	NA	TRBJ2-5	TGTGCCAGCAGCCCCTCGGGACTTCGAAAGACCCAGTACTTC	CASSPSGLRKTQYF
TRBV19	14	NA	NA	TRBJ1-5	TGTGCCAGTAGTATAGATCGGGGCAATCAGCCCCAGCATTTT	CASSIDRGNQPQHF
TRBV2	11	TRBD1	NA	TRBJ2-1	TGTGCCAGCACGAGGACAGGGGCGGAATTCTTC	CASTRTGAEFF
TRBV15	15	TRBD2	NA	TRBJ2-1	TGTGCCACCAGCAGAGAGGGTAGCGGGAGCAATGAGCAGTTCTTC	CATSREGSGSNEQFF
TRBV7-9	15	TRBD1	NA	TRBJ1-2	TGTGCCAGCAGCGTAAACAGGGGGCGCAACTATGGCTACACCTTC	CASSVNRGRNYGYTF
TRBV30	14	TRBD1	NA	TRBJ2-3	TGTGCCTGGAGCCTTGGACAGGGGACAGATACGCAGTATTTT	CAWSLGQGTDTQYF
TRBV30	15	NA	NA	TRBJ2-2	TGTGCCTGGAGGGACAGCTCCCTTGACACCGGGGAGCTGTTTTTT	CAWRDSSLDTGELFF
TRBV10-1	13	NA	NA	TRBJ1-5	TGCGCCAGCAGGTGGGGCGGCGATCAGCCCCAGCATTTT	CASRWGGDQPQHF
TRBV2	13	TRBD1	NA	TRBJ1-5	TGTGCCAGCAGCGGACAGGGCCGCCAGCCCCAGCATTTT	CASSGQGRQPQHF
TRBV18	16	TRBD1	once	TRBJ2-5	TGTGCCAGCTCACCTATACAGGGGGCCTCAAGTGAGACCCAGTACTTC	CASSPIQGASSETQYF
TRBV30	16	TRBD1	NA	TRBJ2-7	TGTGCCTGGAGTGTCGGTTGGACAGGCCGCCTCCACGAGCAGTACTTC	CAWSVGWTGRLHEQYF
TRBV30	13	NA	NA	TRBJ1-6	TGTGCCTGGAGTGTACAAGGAGGTTCACCCCTCCACTTT	CAWSVQGGSPLHF
TRBV5-1	12	NA	NA	TRBJ1-2	TGCGCCAGCAGCCCGGACTTAGGAGGGTACACCTTC	CASSPDLGGYTF
TRBV5-1	15	TRBD1	NA	TRBJ1-2	TGCGCCAGCAGCTTGAGTGGGACAGAGGGTTCTGGCTACACCTTC	CASSLSGTEGSGYTF
TRBV18	14	TRBD1	NA	TRBJ1-1	TGTGCCAGCTCACCAATCCGAACAGGGGGTTTACCTTTCTTT	CASSPIRTGGLPFF